The following is a TCR beta chain sequence with its context. These data originate in a study of glioma-infiltrating T cells after dendritic cell vaccination. As for the study in general: The vaccine used monocyte-derived dendritic cells pulsed overnight with autologous tumor lysate.

None of the glioblastoma patients had an isocitrate dehydrogenase mutation. Germline V gene data show CDR1 as SGDLS and CDR2 as YYNGEE. The ends lost 4 bases at V and 4 bases at J; junction bases unmatched: 8. This CDR3 is built from 15 residues. Up to 2 ug genomic DNA was used for TCRB CDR3 amplification. Primers: 60 V beta forward and 13 J beta reverse. The table came from immunoSEQ multiplex PCR; TCRdb's copy has only in-frame clones and leaves some out. The sample shows under 100,000 clones, about 84% of them seen only once. The chain links TRBV9 to TRBJ1-5; 7 bases line up with TRBD1. This specimen consisted of blood, obtained before dendritic cell vaccination. The TCR was taken from a human donor with glioblastoma. The CDR3 DNA reads TGTGCCAGCAGCCCAGGACAGGAGAGGAATCAGCCCCAGCATTTT. Residues: CASSPGQERNQPQHF.